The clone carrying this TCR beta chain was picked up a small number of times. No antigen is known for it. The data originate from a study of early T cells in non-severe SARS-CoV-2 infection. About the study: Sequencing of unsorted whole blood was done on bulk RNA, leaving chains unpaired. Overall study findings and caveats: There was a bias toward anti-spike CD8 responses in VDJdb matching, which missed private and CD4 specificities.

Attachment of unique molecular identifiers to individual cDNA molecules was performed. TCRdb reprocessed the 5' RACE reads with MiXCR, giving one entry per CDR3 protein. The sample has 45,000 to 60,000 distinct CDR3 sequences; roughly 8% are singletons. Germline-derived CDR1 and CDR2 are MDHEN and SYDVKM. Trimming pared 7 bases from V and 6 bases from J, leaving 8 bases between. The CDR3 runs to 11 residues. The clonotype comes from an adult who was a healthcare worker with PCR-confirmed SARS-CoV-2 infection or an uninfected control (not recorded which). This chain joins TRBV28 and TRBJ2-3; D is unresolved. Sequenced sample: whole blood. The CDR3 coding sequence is TGTGCCAGCACCATAATGGATACGCAGTATTTT. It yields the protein CASTIMDTQYF.